The rows below give T cell receptor beta chains drawn from one sample of a study of T-cell reconstitution after alpha-beta-depleted transplantation in children. MiXCR, run by TCRdb on the PCR reads, gives a single entry per CDR3 protein. The data contain hundreds of thousands of distinct CDR3 sequences, around 11% of them singletons. The input for sequencing was PBMCs from the stem cell graft donor, taken from the stem cell graft. The receptors were sampled from a human donor who donated a stem cell graft to a child with acute lymphoblastic leukemia. Both conserved end residues are part of each CDR3. The D gene is left open where the match is weak. Size is stated for part of the rows, as once, few or many counts, or as a class when the clone is expanded.

CDR3aa: CASSYSRRGEAFF
CDR3nt: TGTGCCAGCAGTTACTCCAGGCGAGGAGAAGCTTTCTTT
v_gene: TRBV6-5
abundance: NA
d_gene: NA
j_gene: TRBJ1-1

CDR3aa: CSAFRDETDTQYF
CDR3nt: TGCAGTGCGTTCCGGGACGAAACAGATACGCAGTATTTT
v_gene: TRBV20-1
abundance: many
d_gene: NA
j_gene: TRBJ2-3

CDR3aa: CASSPGGGQETQYF
CDR3nt: TGTGCCAGCAGCCCCGGTGGGGGACAAGAGACCCAGTACTTC
v_gene: TRBV7-2
abundance: few
d_gene: NA
j_gene: TRBJ2-5

CDR3aa: CAWRTGPGQPQHF
CDR3nt: TGTGCCTGGAGGACAGGCCCCGGACAGCCCCAGCATTTT
v_gene: TRBV30
abundance: NA
d_gene: NA
j_gene: TRBJ1-5

CDR3aa: CASSSDSNQPQHF
CDR3nt: TGTGCCAGCAGTAGTGATAGCAATCAGCCCCAGCATTTT
v_gene: TRBV27
abundance: many
d_gene: NA
j_gene: TRBJ1-5

CDR3aa: CASSLPTMNTEAFF
CDR3nt: TGTGCCAGCAGTTTGCCTACAATGAACACTGAAGCTTTCTTT
v_gene: TRBV28
abundance: few
d_gene: NA
j_gene: TRBJ1-1

CDR3aa: CASRGDSGNTIYF
CDR3nt: TGTGCCAGCAGGGGGGATTCTGGAAACACCATATATTTT
v_gene: TRBV12-3/TRBV12-4
abundance: many
d_gene: NA
j_gene: TRBJ1-3

CDR3aa: CASSSPGNIQYF
CDR3nt: TGTGCCAGCAGCTCCCCCGGGAACATTCAGTACTTC
v_gene: TRBV11-2
abundance: many
d_gene: NA
j_gene: TRBJ2-4

CDR3aa: CASSLGGYSNQPQHF
CDR3nt: TGCGCCAGCAGCTTGGGGGGGTATAGCAATCAGCCCCAGCATTTT
v_gene: TRBV5-1
abundance: many
d_gene: NA
j_gene: TRBJ1-5

CDR3aa: CASSPWWETDSPLHF
CDR3nt: TGTGCCAGCAGCCCATGGTGGGAGACGGATTCACCCCTCCACTTT
v_gene: TRBV7-9
abundance: many
d_gene: NA
j_gene: TRBJ1-6